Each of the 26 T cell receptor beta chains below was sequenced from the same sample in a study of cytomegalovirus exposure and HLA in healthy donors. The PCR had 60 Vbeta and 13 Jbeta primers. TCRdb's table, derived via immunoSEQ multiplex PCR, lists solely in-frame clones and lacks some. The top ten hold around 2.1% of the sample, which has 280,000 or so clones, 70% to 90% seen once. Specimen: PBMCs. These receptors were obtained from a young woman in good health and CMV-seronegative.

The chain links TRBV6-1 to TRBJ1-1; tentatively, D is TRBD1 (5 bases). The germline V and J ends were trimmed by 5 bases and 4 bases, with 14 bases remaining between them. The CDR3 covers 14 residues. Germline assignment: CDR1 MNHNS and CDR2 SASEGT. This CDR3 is CASSRQWLGTEAFF. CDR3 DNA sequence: TGTGCCAGCAGTCGACAGTGGCTCGGCACTGAAGCTTTCTTT.

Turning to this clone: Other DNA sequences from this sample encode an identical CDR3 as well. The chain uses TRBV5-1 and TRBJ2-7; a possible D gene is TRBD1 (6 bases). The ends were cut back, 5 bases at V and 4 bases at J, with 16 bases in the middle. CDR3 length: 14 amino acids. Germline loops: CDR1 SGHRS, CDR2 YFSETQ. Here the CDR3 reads CASSSGQGPYEQYF. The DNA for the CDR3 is TGCGCCAGCAGTTCTGGGCAGGGGCCGTACGAGCAGTACTTC.

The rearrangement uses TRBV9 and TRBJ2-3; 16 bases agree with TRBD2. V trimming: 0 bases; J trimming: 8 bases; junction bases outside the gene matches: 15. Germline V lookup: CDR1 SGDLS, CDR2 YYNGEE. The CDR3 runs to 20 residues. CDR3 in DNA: TGTGCCAGCAGCGTAGCAGAGGGAGGGACTAGCGGGGGGGCTCGAGCTACGCAGTATTTT. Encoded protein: CASSVAEGGTSGGARATQYF.

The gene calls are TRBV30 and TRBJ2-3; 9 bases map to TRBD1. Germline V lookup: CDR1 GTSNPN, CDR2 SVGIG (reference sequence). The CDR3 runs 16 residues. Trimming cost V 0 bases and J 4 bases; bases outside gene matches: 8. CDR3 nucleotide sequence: TGTGCCTGGAGTGTACCGGGACAGGGCCGTGCAGATACGCAGTATTTT. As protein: CAWSVPGQGRADTQYF.

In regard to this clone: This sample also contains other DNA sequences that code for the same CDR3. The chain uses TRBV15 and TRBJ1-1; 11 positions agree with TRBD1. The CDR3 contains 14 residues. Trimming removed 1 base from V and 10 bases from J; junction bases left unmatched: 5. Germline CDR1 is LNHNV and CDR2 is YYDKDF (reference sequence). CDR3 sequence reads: CATSRGGQGAGAFF. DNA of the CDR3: TGTGCCACCAGCAGAGGTGGACAGGGGGCCGGAGCTTTCTTT.

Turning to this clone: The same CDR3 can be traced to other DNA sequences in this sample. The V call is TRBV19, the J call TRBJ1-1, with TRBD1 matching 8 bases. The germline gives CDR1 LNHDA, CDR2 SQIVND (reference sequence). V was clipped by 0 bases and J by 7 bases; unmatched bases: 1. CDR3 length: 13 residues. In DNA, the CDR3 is TGTGCCAGTAGTATAGACAGGGGGCTTGAAGCTTTCTTT. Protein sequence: CASSIDRGLEAFF.

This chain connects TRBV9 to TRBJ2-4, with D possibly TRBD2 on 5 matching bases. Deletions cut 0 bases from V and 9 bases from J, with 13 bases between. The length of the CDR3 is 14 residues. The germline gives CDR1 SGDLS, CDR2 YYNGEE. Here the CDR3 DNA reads TGTGCCAGCAGCGTAGAGTCGGGATTAGGCATTCAGTACTTC. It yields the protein CASSVESGLGIQYF.

The CDR3 sequence is CASSFRGEEQYF. The CDR3 DNA reads as TGCGCCAGCAGCTTCAGGGGTGAGGAGCAGTACTTC. The chain carries TRBV5-1 and TRBJ2-5; TRBD1 is a possible D gene (6 bases). This CDR3 comprises 12 residues. Looked up from germline, CDR1 is SGHRS and CDR2 is YFSETQ. Trimming shortened V by 2 bases and J by 11 bases, and 13 bases separated the two germline ends.

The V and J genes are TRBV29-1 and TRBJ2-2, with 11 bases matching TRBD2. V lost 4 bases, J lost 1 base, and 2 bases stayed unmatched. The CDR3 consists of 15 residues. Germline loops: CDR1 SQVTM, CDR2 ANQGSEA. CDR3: CSVAGTSGNTGELFF. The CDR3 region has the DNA TGCAGCGTTGCCGGGACTAGCGGGAACACCGGGGAGCTGTTTTTT.

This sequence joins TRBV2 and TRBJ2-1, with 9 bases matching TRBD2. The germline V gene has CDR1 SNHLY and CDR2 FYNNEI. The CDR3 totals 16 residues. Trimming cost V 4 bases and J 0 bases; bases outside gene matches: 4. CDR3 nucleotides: TGTGCCAGCAGTGTAGCGGGAGCCTACTCCTACAATGAGCAGTTCTTC. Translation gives CASSVAGAYSYNEQFF.

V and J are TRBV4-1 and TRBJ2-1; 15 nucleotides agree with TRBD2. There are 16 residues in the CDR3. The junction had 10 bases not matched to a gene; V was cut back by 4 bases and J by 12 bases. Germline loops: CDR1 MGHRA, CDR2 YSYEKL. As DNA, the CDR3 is TGCGCCAGCAGCCCGACGCCGGGACTAGCGGGGGGATGGCAGTTCTTC. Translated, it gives CASSPTPGLAGGWQFF.

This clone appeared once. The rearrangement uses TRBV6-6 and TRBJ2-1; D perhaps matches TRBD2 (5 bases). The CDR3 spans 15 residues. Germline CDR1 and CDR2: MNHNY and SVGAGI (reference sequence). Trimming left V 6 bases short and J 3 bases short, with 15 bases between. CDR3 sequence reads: CASRTSRGYYNEQFF. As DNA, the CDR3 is TGTGCCAGCAGAACCAGTAGAGGGTACTACAATGAGCAGTTCTTC.

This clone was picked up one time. CDR3 DNA sequence: TGTGCCAGCAGCCCCCAGGGTGCCAACTATGGCTACACCTTC. It encodes CASSPQGANYGYTF. The gene calls are TRBV5-6 and TRBJ1-2; a weak D match, TRBD1 (5 bases). Germline CDR1 reads SGHDT; CDR2 reads YYEEEE. The CDR3 covers 14 residues. Trimming took 4 bases from V and 2 from J, leaving 12 bases between them.

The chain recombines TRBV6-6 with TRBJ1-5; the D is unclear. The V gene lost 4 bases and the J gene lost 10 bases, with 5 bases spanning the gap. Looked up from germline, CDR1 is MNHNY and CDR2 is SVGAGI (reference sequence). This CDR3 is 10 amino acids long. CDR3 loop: CASSFKPQHF. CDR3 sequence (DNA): TGTGCCAGCAGTTTCAAACCCCAGCATTTT.

CDR3: CASNLNTPGQGSTEAFF. In DNA, the CDR3 is TGTGCCAGCAACCTGAATACCCCGGGACAGGGGAGCACTGAAGCTTTCTTT. The chain links TRBV28 to TRBJ1-1; 10 bases map to TRBD1. Per germline, CDR1 MDHEN and CDR2 SYDVKM. The CDR3 contains 17 residues. With V trimmed by 7 bases and J by 4 bases, 15 bases remained unmatched.

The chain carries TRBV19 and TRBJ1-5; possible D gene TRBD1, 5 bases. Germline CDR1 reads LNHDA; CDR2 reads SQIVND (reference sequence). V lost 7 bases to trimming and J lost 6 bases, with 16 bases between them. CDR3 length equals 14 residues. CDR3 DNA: TGTGCCAGTAACATGGGAGGGGATGGTCAGCCCCAGCATTTT. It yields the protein CASNMGGDGQPQHF.

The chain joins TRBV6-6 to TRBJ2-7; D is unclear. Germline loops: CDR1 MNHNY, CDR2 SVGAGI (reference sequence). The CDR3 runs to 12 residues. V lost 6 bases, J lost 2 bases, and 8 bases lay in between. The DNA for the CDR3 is TGTGCCAGCAGAGAGGTTACCTACGAGCAGTACTTC. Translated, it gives CASREVTYEQYF.

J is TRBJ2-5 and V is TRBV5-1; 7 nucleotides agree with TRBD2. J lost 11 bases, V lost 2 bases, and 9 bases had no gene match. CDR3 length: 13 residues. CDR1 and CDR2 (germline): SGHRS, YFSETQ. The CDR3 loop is CASSLTFREEQYF. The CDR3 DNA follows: TGCGCCAGCAGCTTAACGTTTCGGGAGGAGCAGTACTTC.

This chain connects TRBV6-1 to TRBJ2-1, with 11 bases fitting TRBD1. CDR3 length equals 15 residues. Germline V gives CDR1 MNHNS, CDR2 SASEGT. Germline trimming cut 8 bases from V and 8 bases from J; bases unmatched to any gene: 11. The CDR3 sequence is CASRKGDRGEDEQFF. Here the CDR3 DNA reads TGTGCCAGCCGGAAAGGGGACAGGGGGGAGGATGAGCAGTTCTTC.

CDR3 protein: CASSGVRDRGRADTQYF. CDR3 sequence (DNA): TGTGCCAGCAGTGGGGTCCGGGACAGGGGGCGCGCAGATACGCAGTATTTT. The chain carries TRBV25-1 and TRBJ2-3; TRBD1 aligns across 12 bases. This CDR3 is 17 amino acids long. Germline V gene lookup returns CDR1 MGHDK and CDR2 SYGVNS. The ends lost 4 bases at V and 4 bases at J; junction bases unmatched: 9.

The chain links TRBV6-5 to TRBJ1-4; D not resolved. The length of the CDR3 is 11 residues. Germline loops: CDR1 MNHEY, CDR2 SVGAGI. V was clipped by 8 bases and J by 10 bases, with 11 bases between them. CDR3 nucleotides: TGTGCCAGCGCTGGCGGAGGAAAACTGTTTTTT. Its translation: CASAGGGKLFF.

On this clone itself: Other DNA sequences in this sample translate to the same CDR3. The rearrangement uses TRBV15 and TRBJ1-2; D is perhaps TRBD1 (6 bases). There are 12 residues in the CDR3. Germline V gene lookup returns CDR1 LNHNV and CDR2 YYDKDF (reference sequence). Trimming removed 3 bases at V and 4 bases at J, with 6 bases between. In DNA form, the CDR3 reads TGTGCCACCAGCAGGGACAGCTATGGCTACACCTTC. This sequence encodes CATSRDSYGYTF.

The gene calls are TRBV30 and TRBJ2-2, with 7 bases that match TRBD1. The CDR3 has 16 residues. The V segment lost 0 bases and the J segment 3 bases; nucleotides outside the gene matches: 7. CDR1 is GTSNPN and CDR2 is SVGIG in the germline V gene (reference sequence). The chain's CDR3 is CAWSVHRGAYTGELFF. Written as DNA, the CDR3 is TGTGCCTGGAGTGTACACAGGGGCGCCTACACCGGGGAGCTGTTTTTT.

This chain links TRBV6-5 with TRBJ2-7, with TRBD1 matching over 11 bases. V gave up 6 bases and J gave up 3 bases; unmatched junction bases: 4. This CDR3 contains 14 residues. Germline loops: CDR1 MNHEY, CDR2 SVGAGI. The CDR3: CASRSGTGGYEQYF. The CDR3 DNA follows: TGTGCCAGCAGATCCGGGACAGGGGGCTACGAGCAGTACTTC.

The CDR3, as DNA: TGTGCCAGCAGTTTAGCGGGGGAGAGCTCCTACGAGCAGTACTTC. Residues: CASSLAGESSYEQYF. J is TRBJ2-7 and V is TRBV27, with 7 bases identical to TRBD2. Germline-derived CDR1 and CDR2 are MNHEY and SMNVEV (reference sequence). The CDR3 length is 15 residues. The J segment lost 0 bases and the V segment lost 2 bases, leaving 4 bases of the junction unmatched.

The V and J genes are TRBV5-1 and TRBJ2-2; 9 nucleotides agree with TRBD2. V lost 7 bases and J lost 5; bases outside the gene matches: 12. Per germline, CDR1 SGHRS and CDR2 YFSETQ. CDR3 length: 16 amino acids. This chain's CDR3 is CASPPGGGALTGELFF. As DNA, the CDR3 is TGCGCCAGCCCCCCCGGCGGGGGGGCCCTTACCGGGGAGCTGTTTTTT.